The sequence of this T cell receptor beta chain was determined in a study of vaccination and CD4 T cells after COVID-19. Sequenced with the Oncomine TCR Beta short-read assay was DNA taken from cultured CD4+ T cells. In TCRdb, the PCR reads were re-called with MiXCR into one record per CDR3 protein. The table shows several thousand distinct CDR3 sequences, with about two thirds occurring only once. The CDR3 extends over 13 amino acids. Germline V gives CDR1 SEHNR, CDR2 FQNEAQ (reference sequence). Trimming pared 3 bases from V and 4 bases from J, leaving 7 bases between. As for this clonotype: Its target is unknown.

Treatment noted: approximately nine-day PBMC culture with coronavirus spike peptide pools or control peptides (ViraFEST assay). From the unexposed donor, CD4+ T cells were collected ahead of the COVID-19 pandemic (2011-2018). The chain employs TRBV7-9 and TRBJ1-3, with D unclear. Sequenced sample: CD4+ T cells from blood, cultured in vitro. This receptor was obtained from a human donor in good health. The CDR3 loop reads CASSFVQGNTIYF. CDR3 sequence (DNA): TGTGCCAGCAGCTTCGTCCAGGGAAACACCATATATTTT.